This is a list of T cell receptor beta chains from one sample in a study of cytomegalovirus exposure and HLA in healthy donors. TCRdb keeps only in-frame clones here, not all; method: immunoSEQ multiplex PCR. Altogether 80,000 to 100,000 clones are present, roughly 91% being singletons, with the ten largest covering around 2.1%. The sequencing input was PBMCs. The source is a man under 40 in good health and CMV-seronegative. CDR3s leave out the opening cysteine and the closing phenylalanine or tryptophan.

cdr3_aa	j_call	v_call
ASSPGLGGGETQY	TRBJ2-5	TRBV13
ASSLGQGIYNEQF	TRBJ2-1	TRBV7-3
ASSYTAGPRY	TRBJ1-3	TRBV28
ASSLGGSGKYNEQF	TRBJ2-1	TRBV7-2
ASNGEGGDTQY	TRBJ2-3	TRBV10-1
ATSSRKGAGTAGELF	TRBJ2-2	TRBV15
ASRRMGGGLGETQY	TRBJ2-5	TRBV28
ASSLGRTLGNSPLH	TRBJ1-6	TRBV11-1
ASSAQGNEQY	TRBJ2-7	TRBV10-1
ASSEAGGNEQF	TRBJ2-1	TRBV2
ASSSGAYEQY	TRBJ2-7	TRBV11-2
ASSRTADYNEQF	TRBJ2-1	TRBV6-6
ASGDRGIGYT	TRBJ1-2	TRBV19
ASAPTSGRAADTQY	TRBJ2-3	TRBV5-1
ASRADRSSSYEQY	TRBJ2-7	TRBV2
ASSTSRFLQETQY	TRBJ2-5	TRBV9
ASSQSRGSSGNTIY	TRBJ1-3	TRBV18
SVLDTRANYGYT	TRBJ1-2	TRBV29-1
ASIRGSGNTIY	TRBJ1-3	TRBV6-1
ASSLAPRGRGETQY	TRBJ2-5	TRBV5-4
ASSPLSGKSSGNTIY	TRBJ1-3	TRBV11-2
ASTEQGLETDTQY	TRBJ2-3	TRBV2
ASSRYTGANTDTQY	TRBJ2-3	TRBV5-1
AISDEFSGNTIY	TRBJ1-3	TRBV10-3
ASSLIRSYEQY	TRBJ2-7	TRBV11-2
ASSGRVGYETQY	TRBJ2-5	TRBV13
ASSPGPATDTQY	TRBJ2-3	TRBV5-5
ASSRLAGKYEQY	TRBJ2-7	TRBV6-6
ASRGQGEGQPQH	TRBJ1-5	TRBV6-1
ASSFSAGGQETQY	TRBJ2-5	TRBV7-9
ASSIVGSSYEQY	TRBJ2-7	TRBV19
ASSGSGTGTLLGETQY	TRBJ2-5	TRBV5-5